These 4 T cell receptor beta chains were sequenced from one sample in a study of CD8 T cells in Susac syndrome. The RNA input was roughly 0.45 to 1 ug, and it was reverse transcribed with random hexamers. One entry per CDR3 protein results from TCRdb running MiXCR on the immunoSEQ multiplex PCR reads. The sample holds about 130,000 distinct CDR3 sequences, more than 90% seen once. The sequenced sample was CD4+ T cells from PBMCs. Every receptor here comes from a human donor in good health.

The chain is built from TRBV20-1 and TRBJ2-3, with TRBD2 matching over 7 bases. Germline V CDR1 and CDR2: DFQATT, SNEGSKA (reference sequence). The CDR3 extends over 12 amino acids. With V trimmed by 3 bases and J by 6 bases, 3 bases remained unmatched. The CDR3 reads CSASLLADTQYF. The DNA of the CDR3 is TGCAGTGCTAGCCTACTAGCGGATACGCAGTATTTT.

This clonotype occurred once. The genes are TRBV5-1 and TRBJ2-2; 9 bases align to TRBD1. The V gene's germline CDR1 is SGHRS and CDR2 YFSETQ. V lost 7 bases, J lost 5 bases, and 6 bases stayed unmatched. This CDR3 has 14 residues. This CDR3 reads CASLGTGLTGELFF. The CDR3, as DNA: TGCGCCAGCCTCGGGACAGGGCTGACCGGGGAGCTGTTTTTT. Looking up the rest from reference TRBV5-1 and TRBJ2-2 gives the full variable domain: KAGVTQTPRYLIKTRGQQVTLSCSPISGHRSVSWYQQTPGQGLQFLFEYFSETQRNKGNFPGRFSGRQFSNSRSEMNVSTLELGDSALYLCASLGTGLTGELFFGEGSRLTVL.

This clonotype was found a few times. The genes are TRBV28 and TRBJ2-2, with no clear D. V shed 5 bases and J shed 3 bases, with 4 bases lying between them. CDR1 MDHEN and CDR2 SYDVKM come from the germline V gene. The CDR3 consists of 12 residues. CDR3 in DNA: TGTGCCAGCAGTCTTCACACCGGGGAGCTGTTTTTT. This gives the protein CASSLHTGELFF.

The chain recombines TRBV3-1 with TRBJ1-2; 7 bases agree with TRBD1. In germline, CDR1 is LGHDT, CDR2 YNNKEL (reference sequence). This CDR3 spans 14 amino acids. Trimming at V came to 4 bases and at J to 8 bases, leaving 10 bases not matched to a gene. The CDR3 region has the DNA TGTGCCAGCAGCCCGCTGGGGACAGACAAAGGCTACACCTTC. Residues: CASSPLGTDKGYTF.